This TCR beta chain was sequenced for a study of T-cell reconstitution after alpha-beta-depleted transplantation in children. Unique molecular identifiers were incorporated when the TCRbeta library was constructed. TCRdb independently ran MiXCR on the PCR reads; one entry per CDR3 protein. Of hundreds of thousands of distinct CDR3 sequences detected, 16% appear once; the ten largest clones hold approximately 1.1%. CDR1 is SQVTM and CDR2 is ANQGSEA in the germline V gene. CDR3 length: 15 amino acids. The V and J ends lost 6 bases and 7 bases respectively, with 22 bases between them. This clonotype was detected ten times or more.

The TCR comes from a human donor who donated a stem cell graft to a child with acute myeloid leukemia. The chain is built from TRBV29-1 and TRBJ2-1, with D tentatively TRBD2 (5 bases). This specimen consisted of PBMCs from the stem cell graft donor, obtained from the stem cell graft. CDR3 sequence reads: CSVLREARILNEQFF. CDR3 nucleotides: TGCAGCGTCCTGAGGGAAGCACGGATCCTAAATGAGCAGTTCTTC.